The rows below give T cell receptor beta chains drawn from one sample of a study of T cells in Graves' hyperthyroidism and ophthalmopathy. TCRdb passed the multiplex PCR reads through MiXCR, listing each CDR3 protein once. Among around 400,000 distinct CDR3 sequences listed, 20% to 25% were seen once. The sample taken for sequencing was blood. The receptors were gathered from a man aged 50 to 60 with Graves' hyperthyroidism. Both conserved end residues are part of each CDR3.

j_call cdr3_length v_call cdr3_aa
TRBJ2-1 17 TRBV6-1 CASSDGLAGKSYNEQFF
TRBJ2-6 17 TRBV3-1 CASSRGTTGSGANVLTF
TRBJ2-1 13 TRBV11-2 CASSPNSYNEQFF
TRBJ2-1 11 TRBV12-3/TRBV12-4 CASSKQGEQFF
TRBJ1-2 14 TRBV12-5 CASGLAQGAGGYTF
TRBJ2-5 15 TRBV5-1 CASSFVTGGQETQYF
TRBJ2-3 14 TRBV5-6 CASSLGAATDTQYF
TRBJ2-1 14 TRBV2 CASIRAMSDNEQFF
TRBJ2-3 12 TRBV10-3 CAISEDGDTQYF
TRBJ2-2 15 TRBV2 CATLMGPTDTGELFF
TRBJ2-7 13 TRBV19 CASSTQGNGEQYF
TRBJ2-5 15 TRBV6-5 CASSYSRSTQETQYF
- 15 TRBV29-1 CSVEVGTAGEDTQHF
TRBJ2-7 14 TRBV28 CASSSVRVSYEQYF
TRBJ2-7 16 TRBV12-3/TRBV12-4 CASSLGSGGRDYEQYF
TRBJ2-1 16 TRBV11-3 CASSLSSSGRVHEQFF
TRBJ2-1 15 TRBV5-1 CASSLTSGSYNEQFF
TRBJ2-1 15 TRBV6-2/TRBV6-3 CASSSGTSEKNEQFF
TRBJ2-7 16 TRBV10-3 CAISGTSGGSSYEQYF
TRBJ2-2 15 TRBV12-3/TRBV12-4 CASSPDRGWTGELFF
TRBJ2-5 13 TRBV6-1 CATGRDPRETQYF
TRBJ2-1 16 TRBV20-1 CSARGASGSSYNEQFF
TRBJ2-5 16 TRBV24-1 CATSDPTQGSGETQYF
TRBJ1-3 14 TRBV2 CASSGGGSGNTIYF
TRBJ2-3 19 TRBV12-5 CASGLVPTSGTQVADTQYF
TRBJ2-5 15 TRBV11-2 CASRKGTSGRETQYF
TRBJ2-6 15 TRBV30 CAWSVGGPGANVLTF
TRBJ2-5 12 TRBV20-1 CSAKTGVETQYF
TRBJ1-1 15 TRBV6-5 CASSYSLFPGQEPFF